This entry lists 9 T cell receptor beta chains sequenced from one sample in a study of identical twins. Using its own MiXCR run on the 5' RACE reads, TCRdb lists one record per CDR3 protein. The sample shows 500,000 to 700,000 distinct CDR3 sequences, around 7.4% of them seen only once. These data are also associated with another study on yellow fever vaccine responses in identical twins.

Material for sequencing was PBMCs. The receptors were sampled from a young woman in good health.

This clonotype came up many times. The rearrangement uses TRBV6-1 and TRBJ1-1, with a weak D call TRBD1 (5 bases). Germline CDR1 MNHNS, CDR2 SASEGT. V lost 4 bases and J 0 bases, leaving 6 bases between the germline ends. The CDR3 is made up of 13 amino acids. The CDR3 here is CASSGGVNTEAFF. CDR3 coding DNA: TGTGCCAGCAGTGGAGGGGTGAACACTGAAGCTTTCTTT.

This chain uses TRBV10-3 with TRBJ2-7; 9 nucleotides agree with TRBD2. After removal of 4 bases from V and 6 bases from J, the junction contained 10 bases not matched to a gene. The CDR3 totals 15 residues. Germline CDR1 and CDR2: ENHRY and SYGVKD. The CDR3 sequence: CAISAPAGGPAEQYF. CDR3 coding DNA: TGTGCCATCAGTGCTCCAGCGGGGGGACCCGCCGAGCAGTACTTC.

Regarding this clonotype: Given a much more abundant clone one base away, this may be a read error. The chain carries TRBV9 and TRBJ2-3, with D possibly being TRBD1 or TRBD2 (6 bases each). The CDR3 is 14 residues long. The germline V gene has CDR1 SGDLS and CDR2 YYNGEE. As DNA, the CDR3 is TGTGGCAGCAGCGTAGGGGGACTCGTAGATACGCAGTATTTT. Protein sequence: CGSSVGGLVDTQYF.

At least ten counts were recorded for this clonotype. The chain combines TRBV11-1 with TRBJ2-2; perhaps TRBD1 as D (5 bases). Germline V lookup: CDR1 SGHAT, CDR2 FQDESV (reference sequence). The length of the CDR3 is 20 residues. Trimming shortened V by 2 bases and J by 0 bases, and 22 bases separated the two germline ends. CDR3 coding DNA: TGTGCCAGCAGCTTAAAGGCAGGGAAGTTTGCCCACGCGAACACCGGGGAGCTGTTTTTT. Amino acids: CASSLKAGKFAHANTGELFF.

This clonotype was counted ten times or more. This chain connects TRBV5-1 to TRBJ1-1; D may be TRBD1 (6 bases). The V gene's germline CDR1 is SGHRS and CDR2 YFSETQ. The length of the CDR3 is 14 residues. V lost 6 bases and J lost 1, with 13 bases in between. The DNA for the CDR3 is TGCGCCAGCATGACAGGACCGACGAACACTGAAGCTTTCTTT. Translation gives CASMTGPTNTEAFF.

This chain links TRBV7-3 with TRBJ2-1, with TRBD2 matching over 11 bases. CDR3 size: 16 residues. The V gene's germline CDR1 is SGHTA and CDR2 FQGTGA. V dropped 5 bases and J dropped 5; count of bases not matched to a gene: 8. The CDR3: CASSPWGLAVNNEQFF. Written as DNA, the CDR3 is TGTGCCAGCAGCCCGTGGGGACTAGCGGTAAACAATGAGCAGTTCTTC. The full variable domain, with the rest looked up from reference TRBV7-3 and TRBJ2-1, is GAGVSQTPSNKVTEKGKYVELRCDPISGHTALYWYRQSLGQGPEFLIYFQGTGAADDSGLPNDRFFAVRPEGSVSTLKIQRTERGDSAVYLCASSPWGLAVNNEQFFGPGTRLTVL.

The V and J genes are TRBV15 and TRBJ2-7; 14 bases match TRBD2. Per germline, CDR1 LNHNV and CDR2 YYDKDF (reference sequence). Germline trimming cut 4 bases from V and 4 bases from J; bases unmatched to any gene: 6. CDR3 length: 16 residues. DNA of the CDR3: TGTGCCACCAGCATTGGCGGGACTAGCGGGAGTTACGAGCAGTACTTC. It specifies CATSIGGTSGSYEQYF.

V and J are TRBV12-3 or TRBV12-4 and TRBJ1-6; D is uncertain. CDR3 length: 14 residues. Trimming left V 6 bases short and J 9 bases short, with 15 bases between. The CDR3 here is CASRLEDVSSPLHF. Written as DNA, the CDR3 is TGTGCCAGCAGACTGGAGGACGTGAGTTCACCCCTCCACTTT.

The V call is TRBV6-1, the J call TRBJ1-2; D is possibly TRBD1 (6 bases). The germline CDR1 and CDR2 sequences are MNHNS and SASEGT. With 6 bases removed from V and 4 bases from J, the gap between germline ends came to 15 bases. The CDR3 is 14 residues long. In DNA form, the CDR3 reads TGTGCCAGCAGCCCAGGACAGTACCTCTATGGCTACACCTTC. It encodes CASSPGQYLYGYTF.